The 20 T cell receptor beta chains below come from one sample, sequenced in a study of T cells in Graves' hyperthyroidism and ophthalmopathy. TCR beta CDR3 regions were amplified from RNA. HTBI primers were the set used in a first-round RT-PCR of the TCR CDR3. Each CDR3 protein is one row after TCRdb ran MiXCR on the multiplex PCR reads. This table holds roughly 350,000 distinct CDR3 sequences, about an eighth found once. Sequences were obtained from blood. These receptors all come from a middle-aged woman with Graves' ophthalmopathy.

In its sample, this clonotype was seen a few times. J is TRBJ1-6 and V is TRBV30; tentatively, D is TRBD1 (6 bases). Trimming left V 4 bases short and J 6 bases short, with 7 bases between. The CDR3 contains 12 residues. Germline assignment: CDR1 GTSNPN and CDR2 SVGIG (reference sequence). The CDR3 DNA follows: TGTGCCTGGAACAGGGTTAATTCACCCCTCCACTTT. Translated: CAWNRVNSPLHF.

This chain links TRBV20-1 with TRBJ2-1; 10 nucleotides agree with TRBD2. The CDR3 has 21 residues. Looked up from germline, CDR1 is DFQATT and CDR2 is SNEGSKA (reference sequence). V lost 0 bases, J lost 0 bases, and 17 bases stayed unmatched. This CDR3 reads CSARDLVPSGRAFGSYNEQFF. In DNA form, the CDR3 reads TGCAGTGCTAGAGATCTAGTTCCCAGCGGGAGGGCCTTCGGCTCCTACAATGAGCAGTTCTTC.

This clonotype was detected many times. The chain employs TRBV2 and TRBJ2-7; D perhaps matches TRBD2 (7 bases). CDR1 is SNHLY and CDR2 is FYNNEI in the germline V gene. The germline V and J ends were trimmed by 7 bases and 4 bases, with 20 bases remaining between them. The CDR3 has 15 amino acids. The CDR3, as DNA: TGTGCCAGCACCCCATTGGCAGGGGAGGGATACGAGCAGTACTTC. It encodes CASTPLAGEGYEQYF.

This clonotype appeared once. This chain joins TRBV2 and TRBJ2-1; D remains ambiguous. The CDR3 is made up of 11 amino acids. Germline assignment: CDR1 SNHLY and CDR2 FYNNEI. The V end was cut by 4 bases, the J end by 12 bases, with 10 bases between. CDR3 DNA sequence: TGTGCCAGCAGTGTTGGGGATAGGCAGTTCTTC. It codes for CASSVGDRQFF.

This clonotype was detected a few times. This chain uses TRBV7-9 with TRBJ1-6; D not certain. The V end was cut by 2 bases, the J end by 7 bases, with 9 bases between. The CDR3 loop spans 14 amino acids. The germline gives CDR1 SEHNR, CDR2 FQNEAQ (reference sequence). CDR3 in DNA: TGTGCCAGCAGCTTACGACGGGAGAATTCACCCCTCCACTTT. It codes for CASSLRRENSPLHF.

This sequence joins TRBV12-5 and TRBJ1-5; D ambiguous. Trimming shortened V by 3 bases and J by 0 bases, and 9 bases separated the two germline ends. From germline, CDR1 is LGHNT and CDR2 FRNRAP. This CDR3 has 15 amino acids. The CDR3 DNA follows: TGTGCTAGTGGTTTAGGCGGCTATAGCAATCAGCCCCAGCATTTT. Translation gives CASGLGGYSNQPQHF. The entire variable domain, with the rest obtained from reference TRBV12-5 and TRBJ1-5, is as follows: DARVTQTPRHKVTEMGQEVTMRCQPILGHNTVFWYRQTMMQGLELLAYFRNRAPLDDSGMPKDRFSAEMPDATLATLKIQPSEPRDSAVYFCASGLGGYSNQPQHFGDGTRLSIL.

This clonotype came up many times. The chain couples TRBV7-9 to TRBJ2-1, with D tentatively TRBD1 (5 bases). V was shortened by 4 bases and J by 6 bases, with 13 bases between the two germline ends. Germline assignment: CDR1 SEHNR and CDR2 FQNEAQ (reference sequence). The CDR3 spans 14 residues. The CDR3: CASSYQGGGNEQFF. CDR3 bases: TGTGCCAGCAGCTACCAGGGCGGTGGCAATGAGCAGTTCTTC.

This clonotype was found many times. V gene TRBV28 combines with J gene TRBJ1-4, with D unclear. Trimming cost V 2 bases and J 6 bases, with 10 bases left between them. There are 14 residues in the CDR3. Germline lookup yields CDR1 MDHEN and CDR2 SYDVKM. CDR3: CASSLHPGYEKLFF. DNA for the CDR3: TGTGCCAGCAGTTTACATCCCGGATATGAAAAACTGTTTTTT.

This clonotype was picked up a small number of times. The V call is TRBV27, the J call TRBJ1-5; 9 positions agree with TRBD1. The germline gives CDR1 MNHEY, CDR2 SMNVEV (reference sequence). The V gene end was trimmed by 11 bases and the J gene end by 6 bases; junction bases not matched to a gene: 8. The CDR3 consists of 13 residues. The CDR3 region is CAPETGGGQPQHF. The DNA for the CDR3 is TGTGCCCCCGAAACAGGGGGCGGTCAGCCCCAGCATTTT.

This clonotype was detected ten times or more. The V call is TRBV2, the J call TRBJ2-7; maybe TRBD2 (6 bases). V was pared by 6 bases and J by 3 bases, with 21 bases between. Germline V gene lookup returns CDR1 SNHLY and CDR2 FYNNEI. The CDR3 has 16 residues. The CDR3, as DNA: TGTGCCAGCAGGCCGGGAGCTGGACGGAGGGGCTACGAGCAGTACTTC. Translating gives CASRPGAGRRGYEQYF.

This clonotype was picked up a small number of times. The chain carries TRBV19 and TRBJ1-6; 7 positions agree with TRBD1. Germline lookup yields CDR1 LNHDA and CDR2 SQIVND (reference sequence). CDR3 length equals 13 residues. V lost 6 bases and J lost 11; bases outside the gene matches: 7. CDR3 bases: TGTGCCAGTAGCGAAGGGGGCAGCACACCCCTCCACTTT. Its translation is CASSEGGSTPLHF.

The chain carries TRBV6-5 and TRBJ2-2, with 8 bases identical to TRBD2. The CDR3 loop spans 16 amino acids. Losses at the gene ends were 2 bases for V and 7 bases for J; bases not matched to a gene: 9. Germline V gene lookup returns CDR1 MNHEY and CDR2 SVGAGI. The CDR3 DNA follows: TGTGCCAGCAGTTACGATGCGGGGGGAGTGAGCGGGGAGCTGTTTTTT. Protein product: CASSYDAGGVSGELFF.

This clonotype was counted at least ten times. The chain joins TRBV7-8 to TRBJ2-5; 9 nucleotides align to TRBD1. V gave up 5 bases and J gave up 4 bases; unmatched junction bases: 11. The CDR3 contains 16 residues. The V gene's germline CDR1 is SGHVS and CDR2 FQNEAQ. CDR3 DNA sequence: TGTGCCAGCAGCACCCGGGACAGGGATGGTCGAGAGACCCAGTACTTC. Protein: CASSTRDRDGRETQYF.

The sample holds many counts of this clonotype. This sequence joins TRBV30 and TRBJ1-1; D ambiguous. Trimming cost V 4 bases and J 0 bases, with 9 bases left between them. Looked up from germline, CDR1 is GTSNPN and CDR2 is SVGIG (reference sequence). CDR3 size: 13 residues. CDR3 protein: CAWNGLLNTEAFF. CDR3 DNA sequence: TGTGCCTGGAACGGGCTGTTGAACACTGAAGCTTTCTTT. Full variable domain (remainder filled in from reference TRBV30 and TRBJ1-1): SQTIHQWPATLVQPVGSPLSLECTVEGTSNPNLYWYRQAAGRGLQLLFYSVGIGQISSEVPQNLSASRPQDRQFILSSKKLLLSDSGFYLCAWNGLLNTEAFFGQGTRLTVV.

This clonotype was picked up many times. The chain is built from TRBV20-1 and TRBJ2-3, with TRBD1 matching 10 bases. Germline V gene lookup returns CDR1 DFQATT and CDR2 SNEGSKA (reference sequence). V lost 3 bases and J lost 6; bases outside the gene matches: 6. This CDR3 has 14 residues. The CDR3 reads CSASQGDRGDTQYF. The CDR3 nucleotides are TGCAGTGCTAGTCAGGGGGACAGGGGTGATACGCAGTATTTT.

This clonotype showed up many times. The chain has TRBV10-2 and TRBJ2-5; D is unclear. The CDR3 consists of 12 residues. Trimming pared 5 bases from V and 3 bases from J, leaving 7 bases between. Looked up from germline, CDR1 is WSHSY and CDR2 is SAAADI. The CDR3 loop is CASSRWEETQYF. DNA of the CDR3: TGCGCCAGCAGTAGGTGGGAAGAGACCCAGTACTTC.

This chain joins TRBV3-1 and TRBJ2-7; no firm D call. The CDR3 contains 14 residues. Trimming took off 0 bases at V and 4 bases at J, with 10 bases between the two ends. CDR1 is LGHDT, CDR2 YNNKEL, per germline (reference sequence). The CDR3: CASSQDLVQYEQYF. Here the CDR3 DNA reads TGTGCCAGCAGCCAAGATCTGGTACAGTACGAGCAGTACTTC.

This clonotype was seen repeatedly, ten times or more. The chain joins TRBV2 to TRBJ1-2, with D maybe TRBD1 (5 bases). The CDR3 runs to 15 residues. The ends were cut back, 0 bases at V and 4 bases at J, with 12 bases in the middle. Germline V gives CDR1 SNHLY, CDR2 FYNNEI. The DNA of the CDR3 is TGTGCCAGCAGTGAAGCAGAGGGGATCGGCTATGGCTACACCTTC. Residues: CASSEAEGIGYGYTF.

This clonotype was picked up many times. The V and J genes are TRBV5-1 and TRBJ1-5; no firm D call. The CDR3 has 13 amino acids. V was clipped by 4 bases and J by 4 bases, with 9 bases between them. Looked up from germline, CDR1 is SGHRS and CDR2 is YFSETQ. The CDR3 sequence is CASSGEPNQPQHF. The CDR3 nucleotides are TGCGCCAGCAGCGGGGAGCCTAATCAGCCCCAGCATTTT.

This clonotype was seen more than once but under ten times. The genes are TRBV19 and TRBJ1-4; D remains ambiguous. CDR1 is LNHDA and CDR2 is SQIVND in the germline V gene (reference sequence). This CDR3 spans 14 amino acids. V was cut by 5 bases and J by 4 bases, with 11 bases left in between. CDR3 DNA sequence: TGTGCCAGTAGTTCGGACGGTATTAATGAAAAACTGTTTTTT. This gives the protein CASSSDGINEKLFF.